The next 14 T cell receptor beta chains were all read from a single sample in a study of cytomegalovirus exposure and HLA in healthy donors (dated by TCRdb to the late 2010s). Library preparation employed the immunoSEQ multiplex PCR assay. TCRdb's version of the immuneACCESS table is confined to in-frame rearrangements and falls short of the full clone set. An unresolved V gene accounts for under half of the shortfall where checked; the remainder is of unknown origin. This sample has 60,000 to 75,000 clones in its table, and 95% of those were observed once. The top ten clones comprise over 6% of the sample. Sequenced: PBMCs. The receptors stem from a young woman in good health and CMV-seropositive.

This clone was found once. The chain uses TRBV11-3 and TRBJ1-3; D remains unclear. This CDR3 has 16 residues. V lost 1 base and J lost 0, with 10 bases in between. In germline, CDR1 is SGHNT, CDR2 YENEEA. In DNA, the CDR3 is TGTGCCAGCAGCTTAGGGGCGGGCTACTCTGGAAACACCATATATTTT. Amino acids: CASSLGAGYSGNTIYF.

The J gene is TRBJ2-1, the V gene TRBV28; the match to TRBD1 covers 9 bases. Germline V CDR1 and CDR2: MDHEN, SYDVKM. V lost 4 bases to trimming and J lost 1 base; unmatched junction nucleotides: 2. The CDR3 loop spans 15 amino acids. In nucleotides, the CDR3 is TGTGCCAGCAGTTCGGGACAGGGTTCCTACAATGAGCAGTTCTTC. Its translation is CASSSGQGSYNEQFF.

The chain couples TRBV6-5 to TRBJ1-2; D ambiguous. V was trimmed by 2 bases and J by 4 bases, leaving 8 bases between them. This CDR3 spans 13 amino acids. Germline CDR1 reads MNHEY; CDR2 reads SVGAGI. The CDR3 DNA sequence: TGTGCCAGCAGTTACCGCGGGTTCTATGGCTACACCTTC. This encodes CASSYRGFYGYTF.

The CDR3 DNA is TGTGCCAGCTCAGCCAGTACGGGACAGCGCAATGAAAAACTGTTTTTT. The encoded protein is CASSASTGQRNEKLFF. The chain links TRBV18 to TRBJ1-4; TRBD1 agrees at 7 bases. The CDR3 spans 16 residues. V was pared by 5 bases and J by 5 bases, with 11 bases of the junction left unmatched. Germline V gives CDR1 KGHSH, CDR2 LQKENI.

In this sample, this clone turned up once. The chain uses TRBV19 and TRBJ2-5; 7 bases align to TRBD2. Unmatched junction bases numbered 7, after V lost 4 bases and J lost 5 bases. The CDR3 has 14 residues. Looked up from germline, CDR1 is LNHDA and CDR2 is SQIVND (reference sequence). The CDR3: CASSNGPGGETQYF. The CDR3 bases are TGTGCCAGTAGTAACGGACCGGGGGGTGAGACCCAGTACTTC.

This clone was seen only once. The chain combines TRBV27 with TRBJ2-7; tentative D call: TRBD1 (5 bases). V was clipped by 3 bases and J by 2 bases, with 11 bases between them. CDR1 and CDR2 from the germline V gene are MNHEY and SMNVEV (reference sequence). This CDR3 is 14 amino acids long. CDR3 sequence reads: CASSLGPPPYEQYF. For the CDR3, the DNA is TGTGCCAGCAGTTTGGGGCCACCCCCCTACGAGCAGTACTTC.

CDR3 in amino acids: CASGQAIGVEETQYF. Written as DNA, the CDR3 is TGTGCCAGTGGTCAGGCCATAGGGGTGGAAGAGACCCAGTACTTC. The J gene is TRBJ2-5, the V gene TRBV19, with D possibly TRBD1 on 5 matching bases. The V end lost 8 bases, the J end lost 3 bases, and 19 bases lay between the germline ends. The CDR3 extends over 15 amino acids. The germline V gene has CDR1 LNHDA and CDR2 SQIVND (reference sequence).

The chain couples TRBV19 to TRBJ2-7; D might be TRBD1 (5 bases). The CDR3 is made up of 13 amino acids. The germline gives CDR1 LNHDA, CDR2 SQIVND (reference sequence). V gave up 5 bases and J gave up 2 bases, with 10 bases separating them. The CDR3 spells CASSLGRAYEQYF. The CDR3 nucleotides are TGTGCCAGTAGTCTTGGCAGGGCCTACGAGCAGTACTTC.

The V call is TRBV6-6, the J call TRBJ1-5; 7 bases line up with TRBD1. The ends lost 5 bases at V and 4 bases at J; junction bases unmatched: 5. Germline CDR1 and CDR2: MNHNY and SVGAGI (reference sequence). The CDR3 runs to 14 residues. CDR3 nucleotides: TGTGCCAGCAGTCCATTCAGGGGGAATCAGCCCCAGCATTTT. Protein: CASSPFRGNQPQHF.

The chain joins TRBV28 to TRBJ1-1; D is unclear. The CDR3 sequence is 12 residues long. Per germline, CDR1 MDHEN and CDR2 SYDVKM. Trimming removed 5 bases at V and 5 bases at J, with 9 bases between. The CDR3 region has the DNA TGTGCCAGCAGTCCTGTGTCGACTGAAGCTTTCTTT. It translates to CASSPVSTEAFF.

The chain has TRBV10-2 and TRBJ1-5; D possibly corresponds to TRBD1 (5 bases). The CDR3 is 15 residues long. In germline, CDR1 is WSHSY, CDR2 SAAADI. The germline V and J ends were trimmed by 0 bases and 2 bases, with 8 bases remaining between them. The CDR3 DNA follows: TGCGCCAGCAGTGAGTCAGGGGTCGGCAATCAGCCCCAGCATTTT. Translating it yields CASSESGVGNQPQHF.

The rearrangement links TRBV2 to TRBJ1-5; unclear D gene. Germline values: CDR1 SNHLY, CDR2 FYNNEI. With 4 bases removed from V and 9 bases from J, the gap between germline ends came to 22 bases. The length of the CDR3 is 16 residues. CDR3 sequence: CASSGRVTRGSTPQHF. CDR3 DNA sequence: TGTGCCAGCAGTGGGAGGGTTACCCGAGGGAGTACGCCCCAGCATTTT.

The genes are TRBV7-9 and TRBJ2-3; D not resolved. Trimming removed 5 bases at V and 4 bases at J, with 10 bases between. This CDR3 region has 13 residues. CDR1 and CDR2 (germline): SEHNR, FQNEAQ (reference sequence). CDR3 bases: TGTGCCAGCAGCCTAATGGGCGCAGATACGCAGTATTTT. Translated: CASSLMGADTQYF.

V and J are TRBV11-3 and TRBJ2-2; the D is unclear. The CDR3 loop spans 12 amino acids. Per the germline V gene, CDR1 is SGHNT and CDR2 is YENEEA. V was cut by 2 bases and J by 5 bases, with 3 bases left in between. This chain's CDR3 is CASSLTTGELFF. CDR3 bases: TGTGCCAGCAGCTTAACTACCGGGGAGCTGTTTTTT.